Detailed here is one T cell receptor (beta chain). Trimming shortened V by 7 bases and J by 1 base, and 13 bases separated the two germline ends. The CDR3 has 14 residues. Per germline, CDR1 SNHLY and CDR2 FYNNEI. The entry originates in a study of blood T cells in healthy people across ages. A sample-barcoded 5' primer and a J-beta primer mix were used in a second PCR of roughly 7 to 11 cycles. MiXCR was run by TCRdb on the 5' RACE reads, yielding one entry per CDR3 protein. The table lists fewer than 2,000,000 distinct CDR3 sequences, approximately 39% of them singletons. Isolated per sample were at least 6 million PBMCs.

This chain connects TRBV2 to TRBJ1-1, with D hard to call. This TCR derives from a human donor in good health. The specimen was blood. This chain's CDR3 is CASTLGVPNTEAFF. CDR3 DNA: TGTGCCAGCACCTTGGGAGTCCCGAACACTGAAGCTTTCTTT. Based on the CDR3 plus reference TRBV2 and TRBJ1-1, the full variable domain is EPEVTQTPSHQVTQMGQEVILRCVPISNHLYFYWYRQILGQKVEFLVSFYNNEISEKSEIFDDQFSVERPDGSNFTLKIRSTKLEDSAMYFCASTLGVPNTEAFFGQGTRLTVV.